The 27 T cell receptor beta chains in this list originate from one sample, sequenced in a study of T cell repertoires in cytomegalovirus infection. Each CDR3 protein gets one entry after TCRdb re-called the reads with MiXCR. Seen here are about 260,000 distinct CDR3 sequences, roughly an eighth observed once, and the top ten hold around 9.5%. Sequencing was done on a sample of PBMCs. Receptor source: a human donor in good health (CMV status not recorded). Some clones in this sample may be carry-over from other donors' samples.

The genes are TRBV27 and TRBJ1-1, with D possibly matching TRBD1 (5 bases). In germline, CDR1 is MNHEY, CDR2 SMNVEV (reference sequence). This CDR3 spans 14 amino acids. V dropped 5 bases and J dropped 1 base, with 11 bases sitting between them. CDR3 amino acids: CASSGGRQNTEAFF. The CDR3 DNA is TGTGCCAGCAGTGGGGGACGGCAGAACACTGAAGCTTTCTTT.

This clonotype has only a few counts. This chain joins TRBV20-1 and TRBJ2-7; 7 bases are shared with TRBD2. Germline V gene sequence: CDR1 DFQATT, CDR2 SNEGSKA (reference sequence). CDR3 length: 12 amino acids. V lost 5 bases and J lost 6; bases outside the gene matches: 7. The CDR3 sequence: CSAGDYPSEQYF. CDR3 DNA sequence: TGCAGTGCTGGGGACTACCCTAGCGAGCAGTACTTC.

This clonotype was observed a few times. The chain joins TRBV10-3 to TRBJ2-6; D possibly corresponds to TRBD1 (6 bases). Per germline, CDR1 ENHRY and CDR2 SYGVKD. V shed 2 bases and J shed 2 bases, with 7 bases lying between them. This CDR3 is 15 amino acids long. The DNA of the CDR3 is TGTGCCATCAGTGAGCCAGGGGCTGGGGCCAACGTCCTGACTTTC. Its translation is CAISEPGAGANVLTF.

The chain has TRBV6-5 and TRBJ1-2; 7 bases are shared with TRBD1. This CDR3 region has 13 residues. J was trimmed by 4 bases and V by 6 bases; bases with no gene match: 5. CDR1 and CDR2 from the germline V gene are MNHEY and SVGAGI. CDR3 DNA: TGTGCCAGCAGACCGACAGGGACCTATGGCTACACCTTC. It translates to CASRPTGTYGYTF.

This clonotype has only a few counts. The chain employs TRBV6-2 or TRBV6-3 and TRBJ2-1, with TRBD2 matching over 7 bases. Germline V lookup: CDR1 MNHEY, CDR2 SVGEGT. The CDR3 has 11 residues. The V and J ends lost 5 bases and 10 bases, in that order; junction bases with no gene match: 2. The CDR3 DNA reads TGTGCCAGCAGTCAAGCGGGGGAGCAGTTCTTC. Translation gives CASSQAGEQFF.

At least ten counts were recorded for this clonotype. The J gene is TRBJ2-2, the V gene TRBV28; no clear D. CDR3 length: 14 residues. Germline CDR1 and CDR2: MDHEN and SYDVKM. V was shortened by 9 bases and J by 5 bases, with 16 bases between the two germline ends. For the CDR3, the DNA is TGTGCCAGTCGTAAGGGCCCGCGGACCGGGGAGCTGTTTTTT. This codes for CASRKGPRTGELFF.

This clonotype was found many times. The genes are TRBV28 and TRBJ2-7; D gene ambiguous. V was clipped by 6 bases and J by 3 bases, with 12 bases between them. This CDR3 is 13 amino acids long. The germline gives CDR1 MDHEN, CDR2 SYDVKM. CDR3 region: CASRVGSLYEQYF. CDR3 coding DNA: TGTGCCAGCAGGGTGGGATCTCTCTACGAGCAGTACTTC.

The chain has TRBV6-4 and TRBJ2-1, with 9 bases fitting TRBD1. The CDR3 consists of 16 residues. V gave up 3 bases and J gave up 0 bases; unmatched junction bases: 3. Germline values: CDR1 MRHNA, CDR2 SNTAGT. The CDR3 DNA reads as TGTGCCAGCAGTGATCACAGGGGGCGCTCCTACAATGAGCAGTTCTTC. Residues: CASSDHRGRSYNEQFF.

The gene calls are TRBV7-8 and TRBJ2-5; D is undetermined. Trimming shortened V by 5 bases and J by 5 bases, and 15 bases separated the two germline ends. This CDR3 is built from 14 residues. Per the germline V gene, CDR1 is SGHVS and CDR2 is FQNEAQ. CDR3 in amino acids: CASSVDNLWETQYF. The CDR3 DNA sequence: TGTGCCAGCAGCGTCGACAACCTGTGGGAGACCCAGTACTTC.

J is TRBJ1-2 and V is TRBV5-1; the D is unclear. This CDR3 is built from 14 residues. Looked up from germline, CDR1 is SGHRS and CDR2 is YFSETQ. Trimming removed 0 bases from V and 6 bases from J, with 12 bases in between. CDR3 sequence reads: CASSLDGHGDGYTF. The DNA for the CDR3 is TGCGCCAGCAGCTTGGATGGCCACGGGGATGGCTACACCTTC.

This clonotype was counted at least ten times. The rearrangement links TRBV7-2 to TRBJ2-3, with D unresolved. Germline CDR1 is SGHTA and CDR2 is FQGNSA. Trimming took off 2 bases at V and 3 bases at J, with 3 bases between the two ends. The CDR3 is made up of 12 amino acids. The CDR3 spells CASSLWTDTQYF. CDR3 DNA sequence: TGTGCCAGCAGCTTATGGACAGATACGCAGTATTTT.

This clonotype was counted ten times or more. This chain joins TRBV6-1 and TRBJ1-6; weak D call: TRBD1 (5 bases). Trimming stripped 6 bases from V and 5 bases from J, with 17 bases between. Germline V lookup: CDR1 MNHNS, CDR2 SASEGT. The CDR3 is 16 amino acids. The CDR3 nucleotides are TGTGCCAGCAGCCGACTCTTCAGGGTGCATAATTCACCCCTCCACTTT. It yields the protein CASSRLFRVHNSPLHF.

This clonotype came up many times. V and J are TRBV7-8 and TRBJ2-7, with 8 bases lining up with TRBD1. This CDR3 comprises 15 residues. The germline gives CDR1 SGHVS, CDR2 FQNEAQ. V lost 5 bases to trimming and J lost 3 bases; unmatched junction nucleotides: 9. The CDR3 is CASSATGTGYYEQYF. The CDR3 coding sequence is TGTGCCAGCAGCGCCACCGGGACAGGATACTACGAGCAGTACTTC. Together with reference TRBV7-8 and TRBJ2-7, the CDR3 gives the full variable domain: GAGVSQSPRYKVAKRGQDVALRCDPISGHVSLFWYQQALGQGPEFLTYFQNEAQLDKSGLPSDRFFAERPEGSVSTLKIQRTQQEDSAVYLCASSATGTGYYEQYFGPGTRLTVT.

This clonotype has more than one count but fewer than ten. The J gene is TRBJ1-1, the V gene TRBV29-1; D is uncertain. With 4 bases removed from V and 1 base from J, the gap between germline ends came to 10 bases. Germline values: CDR1 SQVTM, CDR2 ANQGSEA. This CDR3 spans 13 amino acids. The CDR3 reads CSVGGSPNTEAFF. CDR3 sequence (DNA): TGCAGCGTTGGCGGGAGTCCGAACACTGAAGCTTTCTTT.

This rearrangement joins TRBV5-5 to TRBJ2-7; 7 nucleotides agree with TRBD2. This CDR3 spans 15 amino acids. V was clipped by 0 bases and J by 3 bases; unmatched bases: 6. Germline assignment: CDR1 SGHKS and CDR2 YYEKEE (reference sequence). This CDR3 reads CASSLEAAGNYEQYF. The CDR3, as DNA: TGTGCCAGCAGCTTGGAAGCAGCGGGAAACTACGAGCAGTACTTC.

In its sample, this clonotype was seen many times. The V gene is TRBV7-3, the J gene TRBJ2-1, with 7 bases matching TRBD2. After removal of 2 bases from V and 6 bases from J, the junction contained 13 bases not matched to a gene. Germline CDR1 is SGHTA and CDR2 is FQGTGA. The CDR3 has 17 residues. CDR3 in amino acids: CASSLARTRGKPNEQFF. The CDR3 DNA reads as TGTGCCAGCAGCTTAGCCCGGACTAGGGGAAAGCCCAATGAGCAGTTCTTC.

This clonotype appeared a few times. The gene calls are TRBV27 and TRBJ2-1; TRBD2 matches 8 bases. V shed 0 bases and J 7 bases; nucleotides not matched to a gene: 5. Germline loops: CDR1 MNHEY, CDR2 SMNVEV (reference sequence). The CDR3 is 15 amino acids. The CDR3 region has the DNA TGTGCCAGCAGTTTATCCCGGGGGGGCTGGAATGAGCAGTTCTTC. Protein: CASSLSRGGWNEQFF.

The V gene is TRBV7-2, the J gene TRBJ2-1; 9 nucleotides line up with TRBD2. CDR1 is SGHTA and CDR2 is FQGNSA in the germline V gene. J lost 8 bases, V lost 0 bases, and 14 bases had no gene match. The CDR3 covers 18 residues. The CDR3 reads CASSLAPVSGGRGDEQFF. DNA for the CDR3: TGTGCCAGCAGCTTAGCGCCTGTAAGCGGGGGGCGCGGGGATGAGCAGTTCTTC.

This chain connects TRBV18 to TRBJ2-4; 7 bases fit TRBD1. Per the germline V gene, CDR1 is KGHSH and CDR2 is LQKENI. V shed 6 bases, J shed 0 bases, and the junction held 8 bases outside the gene matches. The CDR3 sequence is 16 residues long. The CDR3, as DNA: TGTGCCAGCTCCCACCGGGACAGAGTAGCCAAAAACATTCAGTACTTC. This encodes CASSHRDRVAKNIQYF.

J is TRBJ2-7 and V is TRBV7-8; D is perhaps TRBD1 or TRBD2 (5 bases each). The CDR3 is 15 amino acids. The germline V gene encodes CDR1 SGHVS and CDR2 FQNEAQ. The V end was cut by 0 bases, the J end by 9 bases, with 18 bases between. The CDR3 sequence is CASSLASGTEGVQYF. The CDR3 DNA follows: TGTGCCAGCAGCTTAGCTTCCGGGACCGAAGGGGTGCAGTACTTC.

This clonotype showed up many times. The rearrangement joins TRBV28 to TRBJ2-7; 13 bases are a match to TRBD2. The CDR3 has 17 amino acids. V shed 3 bases, J shed 3 bases, and the junction held 8 bases outside the gene matches. Germline CDR1 is MDHEN and CDR2 is SYDVKM. CDR3 DNA sequence: TGTGCCAGCAGTTTCCATCCCGGACTAGCGGGAGTCTACGAGCAGTACTTC. Protein: CASSFHPGLAGVYEQYF. Full variable domain (missing parts from reference TRBV28 and TRBJ2-7): DVKVTQSSRYLVKRTGEKVFLECVQDMDHENMFWYRQDPGLGLRLIYFSYDVKMKEKGDIPEGYSVSREKKERFSLILESASTNQTSMYLCASSFHPGLAGVYEQYFGPGTRLTVT.

The V call is TRBV29-1, the J call TRBJ2-5; D uncertain. The ends were cut back, 8 bases at V and 2 bases at J, with 12 bases in the middle. Germline values: CDR1 SQVTM, CDR2 ANQGSEA. The CDR3 consists of 12 residues. CDR3 sequence (DNA): TGCAGCAGCTCCGGTGGGCAAGAGACCCAGTACTTC. Translation gives CSSSGGQETQYF.

The J gene is TRBJ2-5, the V gene TRBV12-3 or TRBV12-4, with a tentative D call TRBD2 (5 bases). CDR3 length: 13 residues. V dropped 2 bases and J dropped 2 bases, with 6 bases sitting between them. The CDR3 nucleotides are TGTGCCAGCAGTTTACGGGAACAAGAGACCCAGTACTTC. This codes for CASSLREQETQYF.

V is TRBV29-1 and J is TRBJ2-1; 7 positions agree with TRBD1. The CDR3 totals 13 residues. Germline lookup yields CDR1 SQVTM and CDR2 ANQGSEA. V was clipped by 7 bases and J by 9 bases; unmatched bases: 12. The CDR3 is CSAAVTGDGEQFF. The CDR3 bases are TGCAGCGCGGCGGTTACAGGGGACGGTGAGCAGTTCTTC.

V is TRBV5-1 and J is TRBJ2-1, with a possible D match to TRBD2 (5 bases). This CDR3 comprises 18 residues. V lost 0 bases and J lost 10, with 26 bases in between. CDR1 SGHRS and CDR2 YFSETQ come from the germline V gene. The CDR3 region is CASSLGRSARIGGSEQFF. DNA of the CDR3: TGCGCCAGCAGCTTGGGAAGATCGGCGCGGATCGGAGGTAGCGAGCAGTTCTTC. Using reference TRBV5-1 and TRBJ2-1 for the parts outside the CDR3, the full variable domain is KAGVTQTPRYLIKTRGQQVTLSCSPISGHRSVSWYQQTPGQGLQFLFEYFSETQRNKGNFPGRFSGRQFSNSRSEMNVSTLELGDSALYLCASSLGRSARIGGSEQFFGPGTRLTVL.

The chain uses TRBV14 and TRBJ1-3, with TRBD1 as a possible D gene (5 bases). The CDR3 covers 14 residues. CDR1 and CDR2 from the germline V gene are SGHDN and FVKESK. V was clipped by 2 bases and J by 9 bases, with 14 bases between them. The chain's CDR3 is CASSQRDGYSTIYF. DNA of the CDR3: TGTGCCAGCAGCCAACGGGACGGATATTCCACCATATATTTT.

This clonotype was seen many times. The J gene is TRBJ1-2, the V gene TRBV7-2; no reliable D call. This CDR3 has 14 residues. From germline, CDR1 is SGHTA and CDR2 FQGNSA. The V end was cut by 1 base, the J end by 3 bases, with 9 bases between. The CDR3 coding sequence is TGTGCCAGCAGCTTAGTGGGGATCGACTATGGCTACACCTTC. Translated: CASSLVGIDYGYTF.